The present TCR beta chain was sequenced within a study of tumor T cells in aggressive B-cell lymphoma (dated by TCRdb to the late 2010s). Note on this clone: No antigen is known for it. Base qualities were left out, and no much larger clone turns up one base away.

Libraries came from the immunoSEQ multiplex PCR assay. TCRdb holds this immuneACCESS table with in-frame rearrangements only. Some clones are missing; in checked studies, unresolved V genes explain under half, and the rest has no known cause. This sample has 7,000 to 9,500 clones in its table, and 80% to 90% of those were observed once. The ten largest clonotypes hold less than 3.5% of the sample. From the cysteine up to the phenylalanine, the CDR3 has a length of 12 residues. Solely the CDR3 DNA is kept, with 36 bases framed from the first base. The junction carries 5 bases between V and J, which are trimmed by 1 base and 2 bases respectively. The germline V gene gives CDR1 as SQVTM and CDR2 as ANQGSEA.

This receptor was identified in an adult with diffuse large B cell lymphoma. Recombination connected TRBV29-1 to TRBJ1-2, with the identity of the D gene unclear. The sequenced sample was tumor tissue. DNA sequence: TGCAGCGTTGAAGCCAGAAACTATGGCTACACCTTC. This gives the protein CSVEARNYGYTF. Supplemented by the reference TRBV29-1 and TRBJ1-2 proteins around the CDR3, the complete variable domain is SAVISQKPSRDICQRGTSLTIQCQVDSQVTMMFWYRQQPGQSLTLIATANQGSEATYESGFVIDKFPISRPNLTFSTLTVSNMSPEDSSIYLCSVEARNYGYTFGSGTRLTVV.